Listed below are T cell receptor beta chains from one sample, sequenced in a study of blood T cell repertoires in COVID-19. Generated by immunoSEQ multiplex PCR, the TCRdb table keeps only in-frame clones and is missing some. The profile covers about 150,000 clones, with 70% to 90% appearing a single time and around 8% taken by the ten largest. The sample consisted of peripheral blood. The receptors here all came from a woman aged 60 to 75 with COVID-19, enrolled during active disease. Each CDR3 is given with its conserved first and last residue.

v_gene,j_gene,CDR3aa
TRBV9,TRBJ2-5,CASSVSGGAGGLSETQYF
TRBV28,TRBJ1-4,CASTVSNEKLFF
TRBV9,TRBJ2-7,CASSAWDSPNYEQYF
TRBV27,TRBJ2-3,CASRRSAMGADTQYF
TRBV13,TRBJ2-7,CASSLTGASYEQYF
TRBV19,TRBJ1-2,CASSIAFSNYGYTF
TRBV13,TRBJ2-7,CASSPAGQVLYEQYF
TRBV25-1,TRBJ1-2,CASSAGQGPNYGYTF
TRBV12-5,TRBJ2-1,CASGSTSGGIYEQFF
TRBV15,TRBJ1-2,CATSRDRGDGYTF
TRBV7-2,TRBJ1-1,CASSGTGGETEAFF
TRBV6-5,TRBJ2-3,CASRVSGTDTQYF
TRBV7-9,TRBJ2-1,CASSWRTSGGYNEQFF
TRBV10-3,TRBJ1-3,CAISEPGGDRDSSGNTIYF
TRBV12-3/TRBV12-4,TRBJ2-7,CASSYMDRGLGYF
TRBV19,TRBJ1-2,CASSNPPGQGVKDYGYTF
TRBV27,TRBJ2-3,CASSPGTLRTDTQYF
TRBV4-3,TRBJ2-1,CASSQGVAGESSYNEQFF
TRBV27,TRBJ1-1,CASSLDRDYTEAFF
TRBV10-1,TRBJ2-3,CASSEGGQGTQYF
TRBV14,TRBJ2-5,CASSPRTSGGRETQYF
TRBV6-6,TRBJ2-5,CASSSRSGAKTQYF
TRBV19,TRBJ2-2,CASTTERGTGELFF
TRBV2,TRBJ1-5,CASGTGGNQPQHF
TRBV10-2,TRBJ2-2,CASSGDTGELFF
TRBV5-4,TRBJ1-1,CASSWAPDTEAFF
TRBV6-4,TRBJ1-2,CASSDDRGLGYTF
TRBV9,TRBJ1-1,CASSVGAQLTEAFF
TRBV9,TRBJ2-7,CASTPGGNAYEQYF
TRBV9,TRBJ2-1,CASSVSLDEQFF
TRBV6-5,TRBJ2-2,CASRSGFNTGELFF
TRBV5-1,TRBJ1-5,CASSPQGANQPQHF
TRBV4-3,TRBJ1-2,CASSQDWQGAGYTF
TRBV2,TRBJ2-7,CATKWGLAGSYEQYF
TRBV6-2/TRBV6-3,TRBJ1-5,CASSLYRGDQPQHF
TRBV3-1/TRBV3-2,TRBJ2-1,CASSQTYSGGRNEQFF
TRBV3-1/TRBV3-2,TRBJ2-2,CASSQARGENNTGELFF
TRBV7-9,TRBJ2-5,CASSSGQGAGETQYF
TRBV3-1/TRBV3-2,TRBJ2-1,CASSPGGTSYNEQFF
TRBV27,TRBJ2-3,CASSRLAGGTDTQYF
TRBV3-1/TRBV3-2,TRBJ2-2,CASSQPVPGELFF
TRBV7-2,TRBJ2-4,CASSPGVKNIQYF
TRBV29-1,TRBJ1-2,CSVVEVRGSDGYTF
TRBV19,TRBJ2-3,CASSTSGSGTDTQYF
TRBV6-6,TRBJ1-2,CASSSGGVGYGYTF
TRBV25-1,TRBJ1-3,CASMGVGSRNTIYF
TRBV18,TRBJ1-1,CASSPPHRGTEAFF
TRBV19,TRBJ1-1,CASWGGAEAFF
TRBV28,TRBJ1-2,CASITFAMDYGYTF
TRBV10-3,TRBJ2-7,CAISDSSYEQYF
TRBV27,TRBJ2-7,CASSFGPGGEQYF
TRBV2,TRBJ1-1,CASSERGIPLNTEAFF
TRBV11-2,TRBJ1-2,CASSSGTGFWGYTF